The 8 T cell receptor beta chains below all came from one sample that was sequenced in a study of T-cell reconstitution after alpha-beta-depleted transplantation in children (dated by TCRdb to 2016 to 2017). The intended sense of this specimen's treatment or condition label: allogeneic hematopoietic cell transplantation with graft depleted of TCRalphabeta T cells and CD19 B cells. Receptors were amplified or captured by PCR. Instrument on record: Illumina HiSeq 2500. To normalize quantification of the TCRbeta repertoire, the TCR libraries were built with molecular barcoding that relied on unique molecular identifiers. TCRdb handled the public reads itself, with Q25 trimming in fastp and clone calling in MiXCR, and kept productive beta chains. Records with the same CDR3 protein are collapsed into one entry carrying the most frequent genes and DNA. Recorded for this sample are about 420,000 distinct CDR3 sequences; around 15% of them occurred a single time. Approximately 29% of the sample goes to the ten largest clones.

Sequencing was performed on PBMCs, mostly from graft donor cells, taken 360 days after TCRalphabeta/CD19-depleted stem cell transplant. The receptor source for this set is a boy in the first two years of life who had a stem cell transplant for Wiskott-Aldrich syndrome, so the T cells may come from the graft donor.

The V call is TRBV7-2, the J call TRBJ2-2; the D gene is possibly TRBD2 (6 bases). V was clipped by 6 bases and J by 9 bases, with 17 bases between them. The CDR3 is made up of 14 amino acids. Germline V lookup: CDR1 SGHTA, CDR2 FQGNSA. The CDR3 sequence: CASRLVGGGRELFF. CDR3 sequence (DNA): TGTGCCAGCAGGCTGGTTGGGGGAGGAAGGGAGCTGTTTTTT. Complete variable domain (other parts from reference TRBV7-2 and TRBJ2-2): GAGVSQSPSNKVTEKGKDVELRCDPISGHTALYWYRQSLGQGLEFLIYFQGNSAPDKSGLPSDRFSAERTGGSVSTLTIQRTQQEDSAVYLCASRLVGGGRELFFGEGSRLTVL.

This chain connects TRBV5-1 to TRBJ1-6; 9 bases match TRBD1. The ends lost 0 bases at V and 7 bases at J; junction bases unmatched: 14. Germline loops: CDR1 SGHRS, CDR2 YFSETQ. The CDR3 covers 19 residues. The CDR3 sequence: CASSLDIVNRGLLNSPLHF. CDR3 sequence (DNA): TGCGCCAGCAGCTTGGATATCGTTAACAGGGGGCTTCTGAATTCACCCCTCCACTTT.

The V and J genes are TRBV7-9 and TRBJ2-1; 7 nucleotides agree with TRBD2. CDR1 is SEHNR and CDR2 is FQNEAQ in the germline V gene (reference sequence). V was clipped by 5 bases and J by 4 bases; unmatched bases: 8. This CDR3 contains 15 residues. The CDR3 DNA is TGTGCCAGCAGCCCAAGGCAGCGGGAATACAATGAGCAGTTCTTC. Protein sequence: CASSPRQREYNEQFF.

There are a few counts of this clonotype. The chain links TRBV27 to TRBJ1-5, with 8 positions matching TRBD1. Germline V lookup: CDR1 MNHEY, CDR2 SMNVEV (reference sequence). J lost 7 bases, V lost 2 bases, and 4 bases had no gene match. The length of the CDR3 is 14 residues. The CDR3 spells CASSLRTGIQPQHF. The CDR3 DNA reads as TGTGCCAGCAGTTTAAGGACAGGGATACAGCCCCAGCATTTT.

The chain has TRBV27 and TRBJ2-2, with TRBD2 as a possible D gene (5 bases). The germline V gene has CDR1 MNHEY and CDR2 SMNVEV (reference sequence). The CDR3 runs to 12 residues. Trimming pared 4 bases from V and 8 bases from J, leaving 8 bases between. The CDR3 coding sequence is TGTGCCAGCAGTTCACAGCGGGGGGAGCTGTTTTTT. Amino acid sequence: CASSSQRGELFF.

This clonotype was seen a few times. The chain links TRBV20-1 to TRBJ2-2; D is undetermined. The CDR3 covers 14 residues. Trimming left V 5 bases short and J 0 bases short, with 10 bases between. CDR1 is DFQATT and CDR2 is SNEGSKA in the germline V gene (reference sequence). This CDR3 reads CSAADSANTGELFF. The CDR3 DNA reads as TGCAGTGCTGCCGACTCCGCGAACACCGGGGAGCTGTTTTTT.

The CDR3 DNA follows: TGTGCCAGCAGCTCCTCGGGCAGGGTAAATGAGCAGTTCTTC. This translates into CASSSSGRVNEQFF. V is TRBV3-1 and J is TRBJ2-1, with TRBD1 as a possible D gene (5 bases). V lost 5 bases, J lost 7 bases, and 15 bases lay in between. The CDR3 extends over 14 amino acids. In germline, CDR1 is LGHDT, CDR2 YNNKEL (reference sequence).

In this sample, this clonotype turned up many times. The genes are TRBV2 and TRBJ2-1; 8 positions agree with TRBD1. The J segment lost 1 base and the V segment lost 6 bases, leaving 2 bases of the junction unmatched. The CDR3 extends over 14 amino acids. CDR1 is SNHLY, CDR2 FYNNEI, per germline. The CDR3 DNA is TGTGCCAGCAGAGGGACAGGATCCTACAATGAGCAGTTCTTC. Its translation: CASRGTGSYNEQFF.